The 26 T cell receptor beta chains reported below all come from one sample, sequenced in a study of regulatory T cells in long-lasting Graves disease. Arm-PCR with iRepertoire HTBI primers amplified the CDR3 regions for these TCR beta libraries. TCRdb analysed the multiplex PCR reads with MiXCR anew, one entry per CDR3 protein. The sample lists approximately 400,000 distinct CDR3 sequences; approximately 15% were seen once. The time point here: newly diagnosed GD, antithyroid drugs for less than 3 months. The TCR library was made from RNA extracted from PBMCs. The data also belong to a second study, concerning T cells in Graves' hyperthyroidism and ophthalmopathy.

The specimen was peripheral blood mononuclear cells (PBMCs), collected at new diagnosis, from a patient treated with antithyroid drugs. The receptor source for this set is a woman aged 40-49 years with Graves disease.

This clonotype was seen at least ten times. The rearrangement links TRBV27 to TRBJ1-3; D remains unclear. CDR3 length equals 16 residues. Trimming took off 2 bases at V and 0 bases at J, with 11 bases between the two ends. CDR1 MNHEY and CDR2 SMNVEV come from the germline V gene (reference sequence). Written as DNA, the CDR3 is TGTGCCAGCAGTTTACAGGTCACTAGCTCTGGAAACACCATATATTTT. Protein: CASSLQVTSSGNTIYF.

This clonotype was observed a single time. The V call is TRBV7-2, the J call TRBJ2-3, with D hard to call. The V gene lost 5 bases and the J gene lost 4 bases, with 10 bases spanning the gap. CDR1 is SGHTA, CDR2 FQGNSA, per germline. The CDR3 is 13 amino acids. Here the CDR3 DNA reads TGTGCCAGCAGCCCGTTTATGGCAGATACGCAGTATTTT. Protein product: CASSPFMADTQYF.

This clonotype came up a few times. This chain connects TRBV11-2 to TRBJ2-5; D uncertain. The CDR3 consists of 15 residues. Germline V gene lookup returns CDR1 SGHAT and CDR2 FQNNGV. V was pared by 5 bases and J by 2 bases, with 15 bases between. CDR3 protein: CASSPSFGVQETQYF. CDR3 bases: TGTGCCAGCAGCCCCAGTTTCGGCGTTCAAGAGACCCAGTACTTC.

This chain uses TRBV10-3 with TRBJ2-1; 7 nucleotides agree with TRBD1. The germline V gene encodes CDR1 ENHRY and CDR2 SYGVKD. CDR3 size: 12 residues. J lost 6 bases, V lost 4 bases, and 0 bases had no gene match. CDR3 sequence reads: CAISAGGNEQFF. DNA for the CDR3: TGTGCCATCAGTGCAGGGGGCAATGAGCAGTTCTTC.

Many counts were recorded for this clonotype. This chain uses TRBV19 with TRBJ2-6; D unclear. The V end lost 3 bases, the J end lost 0 bases, and 12 bases lay between the germline ends. The CDR3 runs to 17 residues. Germline CDR1 LNHDA, CDR2 SQIVND (reference sequence). This chain's CDR3 is CASSIWASASGANVLTF. DNA for the CDR3: TGTGCCAGTAGTATTTGGGCCAGCGCCTCTGGGGCCAACGTCCTGACTTTC.

The chain uses TRBV2 and TRBJ2-2, with 9 bases matching TRBD1. The V and J ends lost 6 bases and 4 bases, in that order; junction bases with no gene match: 18. This CDR3 spans 19 amino acids. Germline CDR1 reads SNHLY; CDR2 reads FYNNEI. The CDR3 reads CASSTISPGQGAGTGELFF. The CDR3 DNA reads TGTGCCAGCAGCACCATTTCCCCGGGACAGGGTGCAGGCACCGGGGAGCTGTTTTTT.

In the case of this clonotype: This likely traces to a read error, being one base from a far larger clone. The chain uses TRBV28 and TRBJ2-1; TRBD2 might be the D (7 bases). The DNA end is more similar to TRBJ2-5, so the J call may be wrong. The CDR3 totals 17 residues. Germline loops: CDR1 MDHEN, CDR2 SYDVKM. For the CDR3, the DNA is TGTGCCAGAAGTTCACCCCCATCGCAGCGGGACACGGAGACCCAGTACTTC. Encoded protein: CARSSPPSQRDTETQYF.

Note on this clonotype: Without the conserved terminal phenylalanine or tryptophan, this CDR3 likely stems from a read error. It is unclear where the CDR3 begins or ends on the DNA, so no DNA is shown, and the CDR3 is as TCRdb lists it. The chain joins TRBV11-3 to TRBJ2-2; the D call in the table, TRBD1, was not verified against the DNA. Germline V gene lookup returns CDR1 SGHNT and CDR2 YENEEA. The CDR3 numbers 21 amino acids, ends counted. The CDR3 reads CASRPDSGTEAFFGQGGELFL.

The table lists this clonotype with many counts. The chain is built from TRBV28 and TRBJ2-3, with 10 bases lining up with TRBD1. Germline CDR1 reads MDHEN; CDR2 reads SYDVKM. V was clipped by 8 bases and J by 1 base; unmatched bases: 3. This CDR3 contains 14 residues. This chain's CDR3 is CASSGTGGTDTQYF. CDR3 in DNA: TGTGCCAGCTCGGGGACAGGGGGCACAGATACGCAGTATTTT.

This clonotype has just a few counts. The V call is TRBV19, the J call TRBJ2-2; 10 bases map to TRBD2. This CDR3 contains 15 residues. J was trimmed by 6 bases and V by 6 bases; bases with no gene match: 7. Germline CDR1 is LNHDA and CDR2 is SQIVND (reference sequence). The CDR3 DNA reads TGTGCCAGTAGCCTTAGCGGGAGGATCTCCGGGGAGCTGTTTTTT. This sequence encodes CASSLSGRISGELFF.

V and J are TRBV28 and TRBJ2-1; TRBD2 matches at 11 bases. From germline, CDR1 is MDHEN and CDR2 SYDVKM. The CDR3 extends over 14 amino acids. The V gene end was trimmed by 8 bases and the J gene end by 9 bases; junction bases not matched to a gene: 9. This chain's CDR3 is CASASRSGRVEQFF. The CDR3 DNA follows: TGTGCCAGCGCCTCGCGTAGCGGGAGGGTTGAGCAGTTCTTC.

This clonotype has ten or more counts. Here the CDR3 DNA reads TGTGCTAGTGGATTAGGACCCTCCTACGAGCAGTACTTC. The encoded protein is CASGLGPSYEQYF. The chain recombines TRBV12-5 with TRBJ2-7; D gene unclear. This CDR3 is built from 13 residues. Per the germline V gene, CDR1 is LGHNT and CDR2 is FRNRAP. Trimming left V 6 bases short and J 0 bases short, with 9 bases between.

V usage is TRBV20-1 and J usage is TRBJ2-3; D is uncertain. V lost 4 bases and J lost 1, with 12 bases in between. This CDR3 spans 14 amino acids. The germline gives CDR1 DFQATT, CDR2 SNEGSKA (reference sequence). The CDR3 here is CSANTVLRTDTQYF. CDR3 nucleotide sequence: TGCAGTGCTAATACAGTACTACGCACAGATACGCAGTATTTT.

The table lists this clonotype with many counts. J is TRBJ2-2 and V is TRBV27; D unresolved. Trimming left V 3 bases short and J 3 bases short, with 11 bases between. Germline V gives CDR1 MNHEY, CDR2 SMNVEV (reference sequence). This CDR3 contains 15 residues. This chain's CDR3 is CASSLSIMDTGELFF. In DNA, the CDR3 is TGTGCCAGCAGTTTGTCCATAATGGACACCGGGGAGCTGTTTTTT.

This clonotype came up many times. The chain couples TRBV2 to TRBJ2-7, with TRBD1 matching over 9 bases. CDR1 and CDR2 (germline): SNHLY, FYNNEI. CDR3 size: 14 residues. J lost 1 base, V lost 7 bases, and 5 bases had no gene match. CDR3 in DNA: TGTGCCAGCACCTCGACAGGGGGTTCCTACGAGCAGTACTTC. As protein: CASTSTGGSYEQYF. Full variable domain (rest looked up from reference TRBV2 and TRBJ2-7): EPEVTQTPSHQVTQMGQEVILRCVPISNHLYFYWYRQILGQKVEFLVSFYNNEISEKSEIFDDQFSVERPDGSNFTLKIRSTKLEDSAMYFCASTSTGGSYEQYFGPGTRLTVT.

CDR3 region: CASSLEGTSGINIQYF. The CDR3 nucleotides are TGTGCCAGCAGCTTAGAAGGGACTAGCGGGATAAACATTCAGTACTTC. V gene TRBV11-3 combines with J gene TRBJ2-4, with 13 bases lining up with TRBD2. J gave up 6 bases and V 0 bases, and 2 bases lay outside the gene matches. Germline-derived CDR1 and CDR2 are SGHNT and YENEEA. This CDR3 is 16 amino acids long.

With regard to this clonotype: This could be a read error, since a much larger clone is one nucleotide away. This chain links TRBV19 with TRBJ2-2, with D unresolved. V was cut by 1 base and J by 6 bases, with 0 bases left in between. CDR3 length equals 11 residues. CDR1 and CDR2 from the germline V gene are LNHDA and SQIVND (reference sequence). This CDR3 reads CASSIAGELFF. The CDR3, as DNA: TGTGCCAGTAGTATAGCCGGGGAGCTGTTTTTT.

This clonotype was recorded many times. The chain uses TRBV24-1 and TRBJ1-1, with D maybe TRBD1 (6 bases). The germline gives CDR1 KGHDR, CDR2 SFDVKD. The CDR3 runs 15 residues. Trimming pared 7 bases from V and 1 base from J, leaving 15 bases between. The DNA for the CDR3 is TGTGCCACCAGAGAGGGGGGTACCCCGAACACTGAAGCTTTCTTT. Translating it yields CATREGGTPNTEAFF.

This clonotype was counted ten times or more. The V and J genes are TRBV12-3 or TRBV12-4 and TRBJ2-1; D tentatively reads TRBD1 or TRBD2 (5 bases each). V was pared by 5 bases and J by 8 bases, with 16 bases between. There are 14 residues in the CDR3. CDR3 DNA: TGTGCCAGCAGTCCACGGTCCCGGGGCGATGAGCAGTTCTTC. This gives the protein CASSPRSRGDEQFF.

Ten or more counts support this clonotype. The DNA for the CDR3 is TGTGCCAGCAGGATGGACAGGGGTACGAACACAGATACGCAGTATTTT. Its translation is CASRMDRGTNTDTQYF. V usage is TRBV12-3 or TRBV12-4 and J usage is TRBJ2-3; 9 nucleotides match TRBD1. The length of the CDR3 is 16 residues. V gave up 6 bases and J gave up 2 bases; unmatched junction bases: 9.

This clonotype was detected ten times or more. The chain employs TRBV7-8 and TRBJ2-5; D may be TRBD2 (5 bases). CDR3 size: 15 residues. Trimming pared 1 base from V and 7 bases from J, leaving 16 bases between. Germline V gene data show CDR1 as SGHVS and CDR2 as FQNEAQ. CDR3 in DNA: TGTGCCAGCAGCTTAGTAGTAGCCCCAAGCGGGACCCAGTACTTC. This codes for CASSLVVAPSGTQYF. The full variable domain, in which reference TRBV7-8 and TRBJ2-5 provide the parts outside the CDR3, is GAGVSQSPRYKVAKRGQDVALRCDPISGHVSLFWYQQALGQGPEFLTYFQNEAQLDKSGLPSDRFFAERPEGSVSTLKIQRTQQEDSAVYLCASSLVVAPSGTQYFGPGTRLLVL.

This chain uses TRBV19 with TRBJ1-1; D perhaps matches TRBD1 (6 bases). This CDR3 comprises 14 residues. The germline gives CDR1 LNHDA, CDR2 SQIVND (reference sequence). V lost 5 bases, J lost 7 bases, and 17 bases lay in between. The chain's CDR3 is CASSPSQGLGEAFF. Written as DNA, the CDR3 is TGTGCCAGTAGTCCGTCCCAGGGGCTCGGTGAAGCTTTCTTT. The whole variable domain, remainder taken from reference TRBV19 and TRBJ1-1, is DGGITQSPKYLFRKEGQNVTLSCEQNLNHDAMYWYRQDPGQGLRLIYYSQIVNDFQKGDIAEGYSVSREKKESFPLTVTSAQKNPTAFYLCASSPSQGLGEAFFGQGTRLTVV.

This clonotype was seen a few times. The chain joins TRBV28 to TRBJ2-1; D unclear. This CDR3 comprises 14 residues. Trimming took off 3 bases at V and 4 bases at J, with 10 bases between the two ends. CDR1 and CDR2 from the germline V gene are MDHEN and SYDVKM. For the CDR3, the DNA is TGTGCCAGCAGTTTGGGATATGATTACAATGAGCAGTTCTTC. The encoded protein is CASSLGYDYNEQFF.

The table lists this clonotype with a few counts. The V call is TRBV28, the J call TRBJ2-2; D ambiguous. CDR1 and CDR2 from the germline V gene are MDHEN and SYDVKM. V gave up 8 bases and J gave up 1 base, with 11 bases separating them. This CDR3 region has 14 residues. The CDR3 DNA reads TGTGCCAGCCTTGGACGGAAGAACACCGGGGAGCTGTTTTTT. Translating it yields CASLGRKNTGELFF.

This clonotype showed up many times. The chain links TRBV28 to TRBJ1-2, with D unresolved. The CDR3 is 15 amino acids. The V and J ends lost 1 base and 5 bases respectively, with 14 bases between them. CDR1 and CDR2 from the germline V gene are MDHEN and SYDVKM. CDR3 in amino acids: CASSLFHLSRYGYTF. The DNA for the CDR3 is TGTGCCAGCAGTTTATTCCACCTGAGTCGATATGGCTACACCTTC.

This clonotype was recorded many times. This chain joins TRBV12-3 or TRBV12-4 and TRBJ2-3; perhaps TRBD2 as D (5 bases). The V and J ends lost 5 bases and 1 base respectively, with 13 bases between them. This CDR3 region has 15 residues. CDR3 sequence: CASSVEGPGTDTQYF. The CDR3 region has the DNA TGTGCCAGCAGTGTCGAGGGTCCTGGCACAGATACGCAGTATTTT.